This passage covers 13 T cell receptor beta chains from one sample sequenced in a study of cytotoxic CD8 clonotypes in ibrutinib-treated CLL. Produced via immunoSEQ multiplex PCR; TCRdb's table is partial and in-frame only. Among 250,000 to 350,000 clones listed, 76% were seen once. This specimen consisted of PBMCs, obtained at disease progression, from a patient treated with ibrutinib. The receptors were gathered from a human donor with chronic lymphocytic leukemia.

This chain joins TRBV4-1 and TRBJ2-1; 10 positions agree with TRBD2. The CDR3 loop spans 15 amino acids. With V trimmed by 4 bases and J by 4 bases, 4 bases remained unmatched. Germline V CDR1 and CDR2: MGHRA, YSYEKL. Here the CDR3 DNA reads TGCGCCAGCAGCCTCATGACTAGCGGGTACAATGAGCAGTTCTTC. Amino acids: CASSLMTSGYNEQFF.

This chain links TRBV4-3 with TRBJ2-7; the match to TRBD1 covers 11 bases. Germline V gene lookup returns CDR1 LGHNA and CDR2 YSLEER. The CDR3 has 16 residues. V lost 7 bases to trimming and J lost 2 bases; unmatched junction nucleotides: 10. The CDR3 protein is CASNINGTGGPYEQYF. The CDR3 region has the DNA TGCGCCAGCAACATCAACGGGACAGGGGGACCCTACGAGCAGTACTTC.

The chain carries TRBV19 and TRBJ2-7, with 10 bases matching TRBD1. The CDR3 totals 14 residues. Germline V gene lookup returns CDR1 LNHDA and CDR2 SQIVND (reference sequence). The junction had 4 bases not matched to a gene; V was cut back by 5 bases and J by 3 bases. Here the CDR3 reads CASSPRTGGYEQYF. As DNA, the CDR3 is TGTGCCAGTAGTCCTCGGACAGGGGGCTACGAGCAGTACTTC.

This clone has a single count. This chain uses TRBV5-4 with TRBJ2-5; 7 positions agree with TRBD1. Germline CDR1 and CDR2: SGHNT and YYREEE (reference sequence). The J segment lost 6 bases and the V segment lost 4 bases, leaving 6 bases of the junction unmatched. The length of the CDR3 is 13 residues. CDR3: CASSDRVGQTQYF. CDR3 coding DNA: TGTGCCAGCAGCGACAGGGTTGGGCAGACCCAGTACTTC.

Only a few counts were recorded for this clone. The chain joins TRBV27 to TRBJ1-6; D uncertain. V was shortened by 6 bases and J by 13 bases, with 19 bases between the two germline ends. This CDR3 has 14 amino acids. The germline V gene has CDR1 MNHEY and CDR2 SMNVEV (reference sequence). The CDR3 sequence: CASSLAPRGSPLHF. CDR3 nucleotide sequence: TGTGCCAGCAGCCTAGCTCCACGTGGATCCCCCCTCCACTTT.

The genes are TRBV5-4 and TRBJ2-4; tentative D call: TRBD2 (5 bases). The V end was cut by 4 bases, the J end by 0 bases, with 8 bases between. The V gene's germline CDR1 is SGHNT and CDR2 YYREEE (reference sequence). This CDR3 spans 14 amino acids. The CDR3 nucleotides read TGTGCCAGCAGCAGCGGAGTAGCCAAAAACATTCAGTACTTC. It encodes CASSSGVAKNIQYF.

The chain employs TRBV10-3 and TRBJ1-5; 7 nucleotides agree with TRBD1. CDR3 size: 17 residues. The germline V gene encodes CDR1 ENHRY and CDR2 SYGVKD. V trimming: 6 bases; J trimming: 1 base; junction bases outside the gene matches: 12. CDR3 nucleotides: TGTGCCATCAGCCCGGGACAGTCCGCGGGGAGCAATCAGCCCCAGCATTTT. This codes for CAISPGQSAGSNQPQHF.

V gene TRBV7-6 combines with J gene TRBJ1-3; 7 positions match TRBD1. The CDR3 contains 15 residues. Germline V lookup: CDR1 SGHVS, CDR2 FNYEAQ. V was clipped by 5 bases and J by 0 bases; unmatched bases: 4. The chain's CDR3 is CASSTGQLSGNTIYF. CDR3 nucleotides: TGTGCCAGCAGCACGGGACAGCTCTCTGGAAACACCATATATTTT.

This chain uses TRBV27 with TRBJ1-3, with D perhaps TRBD1 (5 bases). The CDR3 totals 17 residues. The V end was cut by 8 bases, the J end by 0 bases, with 20 bases between. The V gene's germline CDR1 is MNHEY and CDR2 SMNVEV (reference sequence). The chain's CDR3 is CASSQPGRCYSGNTIYF. CDR3 bases: TGTGCCAGCTCTCAACCAGGGAGGTGCTACTCTGGAAACACCATATATTTT.

This chain uses TRBV29-1 with TRBJ2-7; TRBD2 matches at 7 bases. CDR3 length: 12 residues. V shed 4 bases, J shed 4 bases, and the junction held 4 bases outside the gene matches. Germline V gives CDR1 SQVTM, CDR2 ANQGSEA. The CDR3 region has the DNA TGCAGCGTTGTGGGGGGGTATTACGAGCAGTACTTC. Translation gives CSVVGGYYEQYF.

The sample holds one count of this clone. Here the CDR3 reads CASSDRGPYEQYF. The CDR3 DNA reads TGCGCCAGCAGCGACAGGGGGCCCTACGAGCAGTACTTC. The chain links TRBV5-1 to TRBJ2-7, with TRBD1 matching 10 bases. Per the germline V gene, CDR1 is SGHRS and CDR2 is YFSETQ. The CDR3 length is 13 residues. V lost 4 bases and J lost 2; bases outside the gene matches: 0. The full variable domain, in which reference TRBV5-1 and TRBJ2-7 provide the parts outside the CDR3, is KAGVTQTPRYLIKTRGQQVTLSCSPISGHRSVSWYQQTPGQGLQFLFEYFSETQRNKGNFPGRFSGRQFSNSRSEMNVSTLELGDSALYLCASSDRGPYEQYFGPGTRLTVT.

In this sample, this clone turned up once. V is TRBV28 and J is TRBJ2-7, with 11 bases lining up with TRBD2. Germline CDR1 reads MDHEN; CDR2 reads SYDVKM. V was pared by 3 bases and J by 5 bases, with 3 bases of the junction left unmatched. This CDR3 is built from 14 residues. The CDR3 here is CASSLRLAGNEQYF. Written as DNA, the CDR3 is TGTGCCAGCAGTTTGCGACTAGCGGGAAACGAGCAGTACTTC.

The CDR3 coding sequence is TGCGCCAGCAGTGAGATGGGGGGGGCGCGGTCCTACGAGCAGTACTTC. Its protein is CASSEMGGARSYEQYF. The rearrangement joins TRBV10-1 to TRBJ2-7; maybe TRBD2 (7 bases). The CDR3 length is 16 residues. V was trimmed by 2 bases and J by 1 base, leaving 15 bases between them. Germline lookup yields CDR1 WNHNN and CDR2 SYGVQD (reference sequence).